This TCR beta chain was found in a study of shared clonotypes between healthy human individuals. Whole-study findings and limits: Shared clonotypes across all four donors exceeded non-shared ones in generation probability.

Notes on this clone: The antigen is not known.

Every subset's genomic DNA went evenly onto several immunoSEQ plates. Profiling relied on immunoSEQ multiplex PCR, and the TCRdb table lists in-frame clones only, not all of them. The sample lists about 1.5 million clones, approximately 96% occurring once. The CDR3 length is 16 residues. The J segment lost 4 bases and the V segment lost 8 bases, leaving 14 bases of the junction unmatched. CDR1 SEHNR and CDR2 FQNEAQ come from the germline V gene (reference sequence). V is TRBV7-9 and J is TRBJ2-1; 7 bases agree with TRBD2. The specimen was naive CD4+ T cells sorted from blood. Subset reported: CD45RA+ positively selected. The TCR sequence derives from a man between 25 and 39 years old in good health. Here the CDR3 DNA reads TGTGCCAGCCACTTTGGAGGGACTAACCAATACAATGAGCAGTTCTTC. Its protein product is CASHFGGTNQYNEQFF.